These 20 T cell receptor beta chains were sequenced from one sample in a study of blood T cell repertoires in COVID-19. Generated by immunoSEQ multiplex PCR, the TCRdb table keeps only in-frame clones and is missing some. The table includes roughly 60,000 clones, more than 65% detected once. Sequenced: peripheral blood. The receptors derive from a human donor in a cohort sampled during active COVID-19.

This clone was recorded a few times. The rearrangement links TRBV7-8 to TRBJ2-3; TRBD1 might be the D (5 bases). V was pared by 4 bases and J by 2 bases, with 10 bases between. This CDR3 comprises 14 residues. In germline, CDR1 is SGHVS, CDR2 FQNEAQ. DNA of the CDR3: TGTGCCAGCAGCTCCAAGGGGATCACAGATACGCAGTATTTT. This encodes CASSSKGITDTQYF.

This chain connects TRBV6-5 to TRBJ2-5; tentative D call: TRBD2 (5 bases). Germline values: CDR1 MNHEY, CDR2 SVGAGI. Trimming took 3 bases from V and 4 from J, leaving 12 bases between them. There are 14 residues in the CDR3. DNA of the CDR3: TGTGCCAGCAGTTATACGGGAATGGGAGAGACCCAGTACTTC. Translating gives CASSYTGMGETQYF.

The CDR3 region has the DNA TGTGCCAGCAGCGTAGCCGGGGATCCGTATGGCTACACCTTC. Encoded protein: CASSVAGDPYGYTF. This chain joins TRBV9 and TRBJ1-2, with D unresolved. The CDR3 sequence is 14 residues long. The ends were cut back, 0 bases at V and 5 bases at J, with 11 bases in the middle. CDR1 is SGDLS and CDR2 is YYNGEE in the germline V gene.

This rearrangement joins TRBV7-9 to TRBJ1-2, with D uncertain. The CDR3 runs to 14 residues. The V end was cut by 5 bases, the J end by 4 bases, with 14 bases between. CDR1 and CDR2 from the germline V gene are SEHNR and FQNEAQ (reference sequence). CDR3 loop: CASSLDYLSYGYTF. The CDR3 bases are TGTGCCAGCAGCCTTGATTATTTGAGCTATGGCTACACCTTC. The full variable domain, in which reference TRBV7-9 and TRBJ1-2 provide the parts outside the CDR3, is DTGVSQNPRHKITKRGQNVTFRCDPISEHNRLYWYRQTLGQGPEFLTYFQNEAQLEKSRLLSDRFSAERPKGSFSTLEIQRTEQGDSAMYLCASSLDYLSYGYTFGSGTRLTVV.

This clone was found a few times. The chain joins TRBV6-2 or TRBV6-3 to TRBJ2-1; D gene uncertain. The germline V gene encodes CDR1 MNHEY and CDR2 SVGEGT. V shed 6 bases and J shed 5 bases, with 17 bases lying between them. The CDR3 is made up of 15 amino acids. The CDR3 loop reads CASSTLGLENNEQFF. The DNA of the CDR3 is TGTGCCAGCAGCACCTTAGGTCTAGAAAACAATGAGCAGTTCTTC.

This clone was observed once. CDR3 coding DNA: TGCGCCAGCAGCAGGACTACCACAGATACGCAGTATTTT. Protein sequence: CASSRTTTDTQYF. The chain is built from TRBV10-1 and TRBJ2-3, with a tentative D call TRBD2 (6 bases). CDR3 length equals 13 residues. Germline CDR1 reads WNHNN; CDR2 reads SYGVQD (reference sequence). The V end was cut by 6 bases, the J end by 2 bases, with 9 bases between.

This chain joins TRBV5-1 and TRBJ2-7, with 10 bases that match TRBD2. Germline CDR1 and CDR2: SGHRS and YFSETQ. J gave up 3 bases and V 4 bases, and 7 bases lay outside the gene matches. This CDR3 has 15 amino acids. DNA for the CDR3: TGCGCCAGCAGCGCATCCGGGACTAGCGTCTACGAGCAGTACTTC. The encoded protein is CASSASGTSVYEQYF.

The rearrangement joins TRBV5-1 to TRBJ1-2; D might be TRBD1 (5 bases). This CDR3 region has 14 residues. V was pared by 4 bases and J by 4 bases, with 14 bases between. Germline V gives CDR1 SGHRS, CDR2 YFSETQ. CDR3 sequence (DNA): TGCGCCAGCAGCCCCTTGGGGGGGAGCTATGGCTACACCTTC. This encodes CASSPLGGSYGYTF.

This clone was observed a few times. This chain connects TRBV27 to TRBJ2-1; 12 bases fit TRBD2. The CDR3 extends over 16 amino acids. After removal of 6 bases from V and 1 base from J, the junction contained 4 bases not matched to a gene. Germline CDR1 and CDR2: MNHEY and SMNVEV (reference sequence). The CDR3 nucleotides are TGTGCCAGCAGCTCGACTAGCGGGAGATCCTACAATGAGCAGTTCTTC. This sequence encodes CASSSTSGRSYNEQFF.

The genes are TRBV5-5 and TRBJ2-2; 7 bases align to TRBD1. The CDR3 loop spans 15 amino acids. The V gene end was trimmed by 4 bases and the J gene end by 5 bases; junction bases not matched to a gene: 8. Germline V gene data show CDR1 as SGHKS and CDR2 as YYEKEE (reference sequence). CDR3 residues: CASSRATQGTGELFF. CDR3 nucleotide sequence: TGTGCCAGCAGCCGGGCCACACAGGGGACCGGGGAGCTGTTTTTT.

This clone occurred once. The V call is TRBV21-1, the J call TRBJ1-2. TRBV21-1 is a documented pseudogene. The CDR3 runs 15 residues. CDR3 region: CASSKEPRVAYGYTF. CDR3 coding DNA: TGTGCCAGCAGCAAGGAACCCCGGGTTGCCTATGGCTACACCTTC.

This sequence joins TRBV4-1 and TRBJ2-1; TRBD2 matches at 11 bases. J lost 8 bases, V lost 5 bases, and 17 bases had no gene match. Germline V gene sequence: CDR1 MGHRA, CDR2 YSYEKL. The length of the CDR3 is 18 residues. The CDR3 reads CASSGVAGGFNIRDEQFF. In DNA form, the CDR3 reads TGCGCCAGCAGCGGTGTAGCGGGAGGGTTTAATATACGGGATGAGCAGTTCTTC.

This rearrangement joins TRBV18 to TRBJ2-7; D unresolved. The CDR3 contains 17 residues. Trimming removed 2 bases at V and 4 bases at J, with 21 bases between. From germline, CDR1 is KGHSH and CDR2 LQKENI. Written as DNA, the CDR3 is TGTGCCAGCTCACCAATTGAGTCACCCGTTTCGCCGTACGAGCAGTACTTC. It translates to CASSPIESPVSPYEQYF.

The V call is TRBV11-3, the J call TRBJ2-3, with TRBD2 identical over 10 bases. The trim removed 1 base at V and 3 bases at J, leaving 7 bases unmatched. Germline V gives CDR1 SGHNT, CDR2 YENEEA. This CDR3 contains 17 residues. The DNA for the CDR3 is TGTGCCAGCAGCTTAGGGCTAGCGGGGGTTGGAACAGATACGCAGTATTTT. This sequence encodes CASSLGLAGVGTDTQYF. Using reference TRBV11-3 and TRBJ2-3 for the parts outside the CDR3, the full variable domain is EAGVVQSPRYKIIEKKQPVAFWCNPISGHNTLYWYLQNLGQGPELLIRYENEEAVDDSQLPKDRFSAERLKGVDSTLKIQPAELGDSAVYLCASSLGLAGVGTDTQYFGPGTRLTVL.

V usage is TRBV7-2 and J usage is TRBJ2-5; 11 nucleotides agree with TRBD2. This CDR3 contains 17 residues. Germline trimming cut 5 bases from V and 1 base from J; bases unmatched to any gene: 9. Germline CDR1 is SGHTA and CDR2 is FQGNSA. CDR3 protein: CASSPRGTSGLQETQYF. For the CDR3, the DNA is TGTGCCAGCAGCCCCCGAGGGACTAGCGGCCTCCAAGAGACCCAGTACTTC.

Comments on this clone: Since a much larger clone is just one base distant, this may be a read error. The chain is built from TRBV28 and TRBJ1-2; 9 bases fit TRBD1. Germline assignment: CDR1 MDHEN and CDR2 SYDVKM. The CDR3 has 13 residues. V shed 5 bases and J 5 bases; nucleotides not matched to a gene: 3. The CDR3 here is CASSAGQGYGYTF. In DNA, the CDR3 is TGTGCCAGCAGTGCGGGACAGGGATATGGCTACACCTTC.

This clone was seen once. The rearrangement links TRBV30 to TRBJ2-7, with 8 bases fitting TRBD1. This CDR3 is built from 15 residues. Germline V gene data show CDR1 as GTSNPN and CDR2 as SVGIG (reference sequence). V gave up 3 bases and J gave up 4 bases; unmatched junction bases: 11. CDR3 in DNA: TGTGCCTGGAGCCCCAGGACAGGGAAAGTTTACGAGCAGTACTTC. Protein product: CAWSPRTGKVYEQYF.

This clone has just one count. This chain connects TRBV6-5 to TRBJ1-4; perhaps TRBD1 as D (6 bases). Germline V CDR1 and CDR2: MNHEY, SVGAGI. Trimming left V 4 bases short and J 0 bases short, with 12 bases between. This CDR3 region has 16 residues. The CDR3 DNA follows: TGTGCCAGCAGTTTGACAGGACAGCCAACTAATGAAAAACTGTTTTTT. It is translated as CASSLTGQPTNEKLFF.

The chain uses TRBV7-8 and TRBJ1-6, with D unresolved. Germline V gene data show CDR1 as SGHVS and CDR2 as FQNEAQ. This CDR3 region has 11 residues. V was shortened by 4 bases and J by 8 bases, with 3 bases between the two germline ends. CDR3 sequence: CASSSDSPLHF. The CDR3 nucleotides read TGTGCCAGCAGCTCAGATTCACCCCTCCACTTT.

This clone occurred once. The gene calls are TRBV18 and TRBJ1-1; D gene unclear. Germline V CDR1 and CDR2: KGHSH, LQKENI. V was shortened by 1 base and J by 1 base, with 13 bases between the two germline ends. The CDR3 consists of 16 residues. In DNA, the CDR3 is TGTGCCAGCTCACCACTCGGACTTCTGGGGAACACTGAAGCTTTCTTT. Its protein is CASSPLGLLGNTEAFF.